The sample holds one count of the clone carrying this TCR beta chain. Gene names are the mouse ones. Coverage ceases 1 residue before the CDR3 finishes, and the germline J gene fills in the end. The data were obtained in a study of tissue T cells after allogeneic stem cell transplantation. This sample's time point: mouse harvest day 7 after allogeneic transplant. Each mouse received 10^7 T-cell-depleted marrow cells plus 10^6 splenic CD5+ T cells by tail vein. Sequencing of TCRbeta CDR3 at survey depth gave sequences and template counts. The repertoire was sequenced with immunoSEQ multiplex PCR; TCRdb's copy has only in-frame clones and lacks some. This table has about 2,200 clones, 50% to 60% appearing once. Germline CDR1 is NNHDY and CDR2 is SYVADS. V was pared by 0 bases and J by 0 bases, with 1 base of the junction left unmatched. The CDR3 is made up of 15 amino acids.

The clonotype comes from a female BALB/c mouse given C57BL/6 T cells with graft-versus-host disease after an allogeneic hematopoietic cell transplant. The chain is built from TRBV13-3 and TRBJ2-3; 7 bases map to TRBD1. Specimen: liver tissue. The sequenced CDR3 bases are TGTGCCAGCAGTGATGCACAGGGGAGTGCAGAAACGCTGTAT. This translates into CASSDAQGSAETLY. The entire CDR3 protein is CASSDAQGSAETLYF.